This TCR beta chain was recorded in a study of cytomegalovirus exposure and HLA in healthy donors. Study outcomes and limitations: Presence/absence analyses rested on an assumption that sequencing depth was roughly uniform across donors.

About this clone: Its antigen remains unknown.

The PCR was carried out with 60 Vbeta primers and 13 Jbeta primers. Repertoires were generated with immunoSEQ multiplex PCR, while TCRdb's copy carries only in-frame clones and drops some. Its clone listing holds 95,000 to 110,000 clones. The sequence was obtained from a man in his forties in good health and CMV-seronegative. The sample consisted of PBMCs.

The CDR3 protein is CASSSGLASNEQFF. The CDR3 DNA is TGTGCCAGCAGTTCGGGACTAGCCTCCAATGAGCAGTTCTTC. This chain links TRBV27 with TRBJ2-1; 9 bases align to TRBD2. Losses at the gene ends were 4 bases for V and 6 bases for J; bases not matched to a gene: 4. CDR1 is MNHEY and CDR2 is SMNVEV in the germline V gene (reference sequence). The CDR3 loop spans 14 amino acids.